This TCR beta chain was obtained from a study of control samples from healthy donors and cancer patients. Trimming shortened V by 2 bases and J by 2 bases, and 12 bases separated the two germline ends. Germline-derived CDR1 and CDR2 are MNHEY and SMNVEV (reference sequence). The CDR3 totals 16 residues. Clones were read by immunoSEQ multiplex PCR, and TCRdb kept only the in-frame ones, dropping some. The sample carries 150,000 to 200,000 clones, around 87% recorded once. The chain carries TRBV27 and TRBJ1-4; weak D call: TRBD1 (6 bases). The source material was blood. The sequence derives from a woman aged 50 to 60 in good health. The CDR3 DNA follows: TGTGCCAGCAGTTTACAATACAGGGCGACTAATGAAAAACTGTTTTTT. Protein sequence: CASSLQYRATNEKLFF.